This entry describes one T cell receptor beta chain. This sample is drawn from a study of shared clonotypes between healthy human individuals. About the study: CD4 naive cells filled three plates per donor, CD4 memory three, CD8 naive two and CD8 memory one.

Profiled with immunoSEQ multiplex PCR; TCRdb holds only in-frame clones, not every one. The table records 1.6 million or so clones, 97% to 99% of them present only once. Germline V CDR1 and CDR2: SQVTM, ANQGSEA. The CDR3 length is 15 residues. After removal of 8 bases from V and 6 bases from J, the junction contained 8 bases not matched to a gene. The chain combines TRBV29-1 with TRBJ2-1; 15 bases map to TRBD2. This TCR came from a man aged 25-45 years in good health. The source material was naive CD4+ T cells sorted from blood. Regarding subset: CD45RA+ positively selected. CDR3 coding DNA: TGCAGCCTGGGACTAGCGGGAGGTCACCCCAATGAGCAGTTCTTC. Protein: CSLGLAGGHPNEQFF.